One and the same sample provided the 4 T cell receptor beta chains below, sequenced in a study of OX40 agonist ivuxolimab in advanced cancers. Data came from immunoSEQ multiplex PCR; TCRdb stores just in-frame clones and leaves some out. The table has approximately 58,000 clones, about 83% seen once. Sequenced here: CD4+ or CD8+ T cells sorted from blood, sampled in a trial of the OX40 agonist ivuxolimab. The source is an adult with an advanced solid tumor such as melanoma, head and neck, liver or kidney cancer.

CDR3 region: CASSPRDKTGSLGYGYTF. The CDR3 nucleotides read TGTGCCAGCAGCCCCCGCGATAAGACAGGCTCCTTGGGGTATGGCTACACCTTC. This rearrangement joins TRBV7-2 to TRBJ1-2; D is perhaps TRBD1 (6 bases). The CDR3 extends over 18 amino acids. The V gene lost 5 bases and the J gene lost 5 bases, with 27 bases spanning the gap. Germline CDR1 reads SGHTA; CDR2 reads FQGNSA.

The chain couples TRBV7-3 to TRBJ2-7; 8 nucleotides match TRBD1. In germline, CDR1 is SGHTA, CDR2 FQGTGA. After removal of 0 bases from V and 7 bases from J, the junction contained 8 bases not matched to a gene. The CDR3 runs 15 residues. The CDR3 DNA is TGTGCCAGCAGCTTAACCACGGACAGGGCGGGGGAGCAGTACTTC. Residues: CASSLTTDRAGEQYF.

V gene TRBV6-1 combines with J gene TRBJ2-3, with 10 positions matching TRBD2. The germline CDR1 and CDR2 sequences are MNHNS and SASEGT. V was clipped by 6 bases and J by 8 bases; unmatched bases: 11. The CDR3 consists of 15 residues. The CDR3 coding sequence is TGTGCCAGCAGACCTGCCCTAGCGGGGGTCGGTACGCAGTATTTT. Protein product: CASRPALAGVGTQYF.

The V gene is TRBV18, the J gene TRBJ2-1, with 11 bases that match TRBD2. This CDR3 region has 16 residues. Unmatched junction bases numbered 3, after V lost 1 base and J lost 4 bases. CDR1 and CDR2 (germline): KGHSH, LQKENI. The CDR3 reads CASSPLLAGEYNEQFF. The CDR3 DNA is TGTGCCAGCTCACCACTACTAGCGGGGGAGTACAATGAGCAGTTCTTC.